Shown below are 10 T cell receptor beta chains from a single sample sequenced in a study of CD8+CD57+ T cells in acquired aplastic anemia. Investigators profiled TCR beta VDJ and CDR3 from genomic DNA template. TCRdb itself ran the reads through MiXCR, one entry per CDR3 protein. The table includes about 210,000 distinct CDR3 sequences, over 60% detected once. The source material was sorted CD4+, CD8+, or CD8+CD57+ T cells (not recorded which) from PBMCs. The receptors stem from a human donor in good health.

This clonotype was seen a few times. The chain couples TRBV9 to TRBJ1-1; the D gene is possibly TRBD1 (6 bases). Germline V gene lookup returns CDR1 SGDLS and CDR2 YYNGEE. Trimming removed 0 bases from V and 5 bases from J, with 14 bases in between. The CDR3 runs to 15 residues. CDR3 amino acids: CASSVAGDPRTEAFF. In DNA, the CDR3 is TGTGCCAGCAGCGTAGCAGGGGACCCGAGGACTGAAGCTTTCTTT.

The count of this clonotype is one. The CDR3 spells CASSIDRFGTQYF. CDR3 bases: TGTGCCAGTAGTATAGATCGGTTTGGTACGCAGTATTTT. This chain connects TRBV19 to TRBJ2-3; D is unresolved. Trimming cost V 0 bases and J 8 bases, with 9 bases left between them. The germline V gene has CDR1 LNHDA and CDR2 SQIVND (reference sequence). There are 13 residues in the CDR3. Full variable domain (rest looked up from reference TRBV19 and TRBJ2-3): DGGITQSPKYLFRKEGQNVTLSCEQNLNHDAMYWYRQDPGQGLRLIYYSQIVNDFQKGDIAEGYSVSREKKESFPLTVTSAQKNPTAFYLCASSIDRFGTQYFGPGTRLTVL.

There are many counts of this clonotype. CDR3 amino acids: CSVSSLAGGPIEQYF. Written as DNA, the CDR3 is TGCAGCGTCTCTTCTCTAGCGGGAGGGCCCATCGAGCAGTACTTC. The chain couples TRBV29-1 to TRBJ2-7, with 12 bases lining up with TRBD2. This CDR3 is 15 amino acids long. The germline CDR1 and CDR2 sequences are SQVTM and ANQGSEA. With 6 bases clipped from V and 6 bases from J, the junction kept 12 bases outside the gene matches.

At least ten counts were recorded for this clonotype. The chain couples TRBV7-6 to TRBJ2-1, with 8 bases that match TRBD2. The CDR3 contains 15 residues. The germline V gene encodes CDR1 SGHVS and CDR2 FNYEAQ. The junction had 2 bases not matched to a gene; V was cut back by 1 base and J by 3 bases. DNA of the CDR3: TGTGCCAGCAGCTTAGGGGCGGGGGGCTACAATGAGCAGTTCTTC. Translating gives CASSLGAGGYNEQFF. Variable domain in full (rest from reference TRBV7-6 and TRBJ2-1): GAGVSQSPRYKVTKRGQDVALRCDPISGHVSLYWYRQALGQGPEFLTYFNYEAQQDKSGLPNDRFSAERPEGSISTLTIQRTEQRDSAMYRCASSLGAGGYNEQFFGPGTRLTVL.

In its sample, this clonotype was seen once. The junction differs from germline at one of its ends, possibly a read error. This sequence joins TRBV5-6 and TRBJ1-4; 8 bases line up with TRBD1. CDR1 SGHDT and CDR2 YYEEEE come from the germline V gene. CDR3 length: 15 amino acids. The CDR3 DNA is TGTGCCAGCAGCTTGTTGGGACAGGCTAATGAAAGACTGTTTTTT. It yields the protein CASSLLGQANERLFF. Supplemented by reference TRBV5-6 and TRBJ1-4, the full variable domain reads DAGVTQSPTHLIKTRGQQVTLRCSPKSGHDTVSWYQQALGQGPQFIFQYYEEEERQRGNFPDRFSGHQFPNYSSELNVNALLLGDSALYLCASSLLGQANERLFFGSGTQLSVL.

Only a few counts were recorded for this clonotype. The chain recombines TRBV9 with TRBJ2-7; TRBD2 is a possible D gene (5 bases). From germline, CDR1 is SGDLS and CDR2 YYNGEE. The V end was cut by 9 bases, the J end by 5 bases, with 21 bases between. CDR3 size: 14 residues. CDR3 amino acids: CATSDFVHGDEQYF. The CDR3 DNA follows: TGTGCCACCAGTGATTTCGTCCACGGGGACGAGCAGTACTTC.

V gene TRBV20-1 combines with J gene TRBJ1-1; TRBD1 aligns across 7 bases. There are 12 residues in the CDR3. Germline V CDR1 and CDR2: DFQATT, SNEGSKA (reference sequence). The CDR3 region has the DNA TGCCGGGGCCGAGCAGGGGGTTCAAGAGCTTTCTTT. It encodes CRGRAGGSRAFF.

The chain links TRBV7-2 to TRBJ2-1; TRBD1 might be the D (6 bases). The germline CDR1 and CDR2 sequences are SGHTA and FQGNSA. This CDR3 has 15 residues. With 5 bases removed from V and 6 bases from J, the gap between germline ends came to 17 bases. CDR3 nucleotide sequence: TGTGCCAGCAGCGCACAGGGTAGACTAATCAATGAGCAGTTCTTC. This translates into CASSAQGRLINEQFF.

J is TRBJ2-3 and V is TRBV13; perhaps D is TRBD1 or TRBD2 (5 bases each). With 6 bases removed from V and 4 bases from J, the gap between germline ends came to 17 bases. From germline, CDR1 is PRHDT and CDR2 FYEKMQ (reference sequence). The CDR3 is made up of 15 amino acids. CDR3 sequence reads: CASSSGTRGADTQYF. CDR3 sequence (DNA): TGTGCCAGCAGTTCGGGGACGAGGGGTGCAGATACGCAGTATTTT. Variable domain in full (rest from reference TRBV13 and TRBJ2-3): AAGVIQSPRHLIKEKRETATLKCYPIPRHDTVYWYQQGPGQDPQFLISFYEKMQSDKGSIPDRFSAQQFSDYHSELNMSSLELGDSALYFCASSSGTRGADTQYFGPGTRLTVL.

The gene calls are TRBV20-1 and TRBJ1-2; 7 bases agree with TRBD1. Germline V gene sequence: CDR1 DFQATT, CDR2 SNEGSKA (reference sequence). J was trimmed by 8 bases and V by 0 bases; bases with no gene match: 6. This CDR3 has 13 amino acids. The CDR3 here is CSAREGNRGGYTF. CDR3 coding DNA: TGCAGTGCTAGAGAAGGGAACAGGGGCGGCTACACCTTC.